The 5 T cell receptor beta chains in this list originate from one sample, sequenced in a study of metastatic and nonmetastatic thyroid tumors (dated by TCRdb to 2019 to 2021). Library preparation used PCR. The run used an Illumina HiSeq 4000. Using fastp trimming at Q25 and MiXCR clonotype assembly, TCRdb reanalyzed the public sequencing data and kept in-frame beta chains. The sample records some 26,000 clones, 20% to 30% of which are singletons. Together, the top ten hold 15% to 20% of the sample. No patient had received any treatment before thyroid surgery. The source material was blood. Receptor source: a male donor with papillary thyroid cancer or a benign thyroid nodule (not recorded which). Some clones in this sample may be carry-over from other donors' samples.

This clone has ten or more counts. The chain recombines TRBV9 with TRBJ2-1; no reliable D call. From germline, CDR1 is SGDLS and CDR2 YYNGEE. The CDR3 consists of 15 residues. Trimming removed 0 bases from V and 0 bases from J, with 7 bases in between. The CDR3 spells CASSVASSSYNEQFF. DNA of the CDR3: TGTGCCAGCAGCGTAGCCTCGAGCTCCTACAATGAGCAGTTCTTC.

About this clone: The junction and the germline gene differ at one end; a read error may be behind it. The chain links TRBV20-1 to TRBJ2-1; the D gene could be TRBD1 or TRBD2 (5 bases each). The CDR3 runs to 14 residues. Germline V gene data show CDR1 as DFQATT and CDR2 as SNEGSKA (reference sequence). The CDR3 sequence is CRALTIGTYNAQFF. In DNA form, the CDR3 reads TGCAGAGCTCTGACTATCGGGACCTACAATGCGCAGTTCTTC.

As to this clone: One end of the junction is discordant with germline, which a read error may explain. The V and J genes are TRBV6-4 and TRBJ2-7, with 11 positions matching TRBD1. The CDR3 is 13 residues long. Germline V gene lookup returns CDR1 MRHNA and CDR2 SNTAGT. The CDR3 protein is CASSEGQGDEQYF. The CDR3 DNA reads TGTGCCAGTAGTGAGGGACAGGGGGACGAGCAGTACTTC.

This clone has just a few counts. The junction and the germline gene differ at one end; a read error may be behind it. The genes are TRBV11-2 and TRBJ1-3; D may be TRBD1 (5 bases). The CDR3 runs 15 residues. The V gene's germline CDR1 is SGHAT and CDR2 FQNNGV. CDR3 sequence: CAGSKGPVSGNTIYF. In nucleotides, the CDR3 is TGTGCCGGCAGCAAGGGGCCCGTCTCTGGAAACACCATATATTTT.

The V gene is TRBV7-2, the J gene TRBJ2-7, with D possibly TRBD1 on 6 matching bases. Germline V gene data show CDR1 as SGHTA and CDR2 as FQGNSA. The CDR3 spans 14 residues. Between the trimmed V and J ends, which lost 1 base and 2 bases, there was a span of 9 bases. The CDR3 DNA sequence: TGTGCCAGCAGCTTAGGGCAGGGGACCTACGAGCAGTACTTC. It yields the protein CASSLGQGTYEQYF. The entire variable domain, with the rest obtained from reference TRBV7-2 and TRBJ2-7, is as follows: GAGVSQSPSNKVTEKGKDVELRCDPISGHTALYWYRQSLGQGLEFLIYFQGNSAPDKSGLPSDRFSAERTGGSVSTLTIQRTQQEDSAVYLCASSLGQGTYEQYFGPGTRLTVT.